The 19 T cell receptor beta chains below were found in one sample sequenced in a study of cytomegalovirus exposure and HLA in healthy donors. 60 Vbeta and 13 Jbeta primers were used in PCR. TCRdb keeps only in-frame clones here, not all; method: immunoSEQ multiplex PCR. The sample includes 60,000 to 75,000 clones. Sequenced sample: PBMCs. These TCRs come from a female donor in good health and CMV-seropositive.

The chain carries TRBV7-2 and TRBJ2-1; no clear D gene. In germline, CDR1 is SGHTA, CDR2 FQGNSA. The CDR3 totals 13 residues. V was cut by 1 base and J by 7 bases, with 8 bases left in between. In DNA, the CDR3 is TGTGCCAGCAGCTTAGATCAGGCTAATGAGCAGTTCTTC. Translation gives CASSLDQANEQFF.

This chain joins TRBV29-1 and TRBJ2-2; 7 bases are a match to TRBD2. This CDR3 is 15 amino acids long. V was pared by 4 bases and J by 6 bases, with 11 bases of the junction left unmatched. Germline loops: CDR1 SQVTM, CDR2 ANQGSEA. CDR3 coding DNA: TGCAGCGTTGTGTTAATGCGGGAGCGGGCCGGGGAGCTGTTTTTT. This codes for CSVVLMRERAGELFF.

V is TRBV4-2 and J is TRBJ1-2, with a tentative D call TRBD1 (6 bases). This CDR3 spans 12 amino acids. The V gene lost 4 bases and the J gene lost 6 bases, with 9 bases spanning the gap. Looked up from germline, CDR1 is LGHNA and CDR2 is YNFKEQ. CDR3 in DNA: TGTGCCAGCAGCCTCAGGGGTGATGGCTACACCTTC. Amino acid sequence: CASSLRGDGYTF.

J is TRBJ1-5 and V is TRBV6-5; tentative D call: TRBD1 (5 bases). The CDR3 spans 15 residues. Trimming pared 5 bases from V and 3 bases from J, leaving 14 bases between. CDR1 and CDR2 from the germline V gene are MNHEY and SVGAGI. In nucleotides, the CDR3 is TGTGCCAGCAGTACTCAGGGTTTCTCCAATCAGCCCCAGCATTTT. It translates to CASSTQGFSNQPQHF.

The chain has TRBV25-1 and TRBJ2-7, with TRBD1 as a possible D gene (5 bases). The germline gives CDR1 MGHDK, CDR2 SYGVNS. V lost 1 base and J 3 bases, leaving 10 bases between the germline ends. CDR3 size: 14 residues. CDR3: CASSESGIGYEQYF. Written as DNA, the CDR3 is TGTGCCAGCAGTGAATCAGGGATTGGCTACGAGCAGTACTTC.

This chain joins TRBV11-3 and TRBJ1-5, with D tentatively TRBD1 (6 bases). CDR1 and CDR2 from the germline V gene are SGHNT and YENEEA. This CDR3 is 14 amino acids long. Trimming left V 4 bases short and J 5 bases short, with 12 bases between. The CDR3 nucleotides are TGTGCCAGCAGCTCCACAGGGTGGCATCAGCCCCAGCATTTT. Its protein product is CASSSTGWHQPQHF. Full variable domain (outside the CDR3, taken from reference TRBV11-3 and TRBJ1-5): EAGVVQSPRYKIIEKKQPVAFWCNPISGHNTLYWYLQNLGQGPELLIRYENEEAVDDSQLPKDRFSAERLKGVDSTLKIQPAELGDSAVYLCASSSTGWHQPQHFGDGTRLSIL.

The rearrangement links TRBV19 to TRBJ1-5; TRBD1 aligns across 8 bases. CDR1 LNHDA and CDR2 SQIVND come from the germline V gene (reference sequence). The CDR3 contains 15 residues. Losses at the gene ends were 6 bases for V and 7 bases for J; bases not matched to a gene: 11. In nucleotides, the CDR3 is TGTGCCAGTAGCCAAGACCAGGGGGCGCGACAGCCCCAGCATTTT. Encoded protein: CASSQDQGARQPQHF.

The chain combines TRBV20-1 with TRBJ2-7, with 7 bases aligning to TRBD1. The CDR3 is made up of 11 amino acids. From germline, CDR1 is DFQATT and CDR2 SNEGSKA (reference sequence). J was trimmed by 6 bases and V by 4 bases; bases with no gene match: 3. Here the CDR3 DNA reads TGCAGTGCTAAACAGGGGATCGAGCAGTACTTC. Translating it yields CSAKQGIEQYF.

V is TRBV6-1 and J is TRBJ2-7, with 8 bases that match TRBD1. The ends lost 4 bases at V and 2 bases at J; junction bases unmatched: 4. The CDR3 is 14 amino acids. Per germline, CDR1 MNHNS and CDR2 SASEGT. In DNA, the CDR3 is TGTGCCAGCAGTGTAAACAGGGGGGCCTACGAGCAGTACTTC. Translation gives CASSVNRGAYEQYF.

This chain joins TRBV18 and TRBJ2-1; weak D call: TRBD2 (5 bases). The CDR3 totals 17 residues. Germline-derived CDR1 and CDR2 are KGHSH and LQKENI. V gave up 0 bases and J gave up 5 bases, with 17 bases separating them. The CDR3 region has the DNA TGTGCCAGCTCACCACCGAGGGCCAGTAGTTCCGACAATGAGCAGTTCTTC. Residues: CASSPPRASSSDNEQFF.

The chain uses TRBV7-2 and TRBJ2-7, with D possibly TRBD2 on 5 matching bases. V was shortened by 1 base and J by 4 bases, with 14 bases between the two germline ends. The germline V gene encodes CDR1 SGHTA and CDR2 FQGNSA. This CDR3 comprises 15 residues. The CDR3 sequence is CASSLVGGLGYEQYF. The CDR3 DNA reads TGTGCCAGCAGCTTAGTAGGCGGACTCGGGTACGAGCAGTACTTC.

The chain is built from TRBV7-9 and TRBJ1-1; D not certain. Germline V gene lookup returns CDR1 SEHNR and CDR2 FQNEAQ (reference sequence). The V end lost 6 bases, the J end lost 1 base, and 21 bases lay between the germline ends. The CDR3 contains 17 residues. The CDR3: CASRPESRGRPNTEAFF. The CDR3 region has the DNA TGTGCCAGCAGACCTGAATCTCGGGGAAGGCCGAACACTGAAGCTTTCTTT.

CDR3 in amino acids: CASREEGWTNEQYF. The DNA for the CDR3 is TGTGCCAGCAGGGAGGAGGGTTGGACCAACGAGCAGTACTTC. This chain uses TRBV28 with TRBJ2-7, with TRBD2 as a possible D gene (6 bases). The V and J ends lost 6 bases and 5 bases respectively, with 17 bases between them. This CDR3 spans 14 amino acids. Germline CDR1 reads MDHEN; CDR2 reads SYDVKM. The whole variable domain, filled in from reference TRBV28 and TRBJ2-7, reads DVKVTQSSRYLVKRTGEKVFLECVQDMDHENMFWYRQDPGLGLRLIYFSYDVKMKEKGDIPEGYSVSREKKERFSLILESASTNQTSMYLCASREEGWTNEQYFGPGTRLTVT.

The genes are TRBV28 and TRBJ1-1, with 7 bases identical to TRBD1. The J segment lost 7 bases and the V segment lost 4 bases, leaving 12 bases of the junction unmatched. This CDR3 contains 15 residues. Per germline, CDR1 MDHEN and CDR2 SYDVKM. The CDR3, as DNA: TGTGCCAGCAGTTCTCCCGGGACAGTCATAGTTGAAGCTTTCTTT. Translating gives CASSSPGTVIVEAFF.

The chain employs TRBV27 and TRBJ2-2; 7 bases align to TRBD1. Per germline, CDR1 MNHEY and CDR2 SMNVEV (reference sequence). V shed 4 bases, J shed 2 bases, and the junction held 7 bases outside the gene matches. The CDR3 length is 16 residues. The CDR3 reads CASSSEGARNTGELFF. The DNA for the CDR3 is TGTGCCAGCAGTTCCGAGGGGGCGCGTAACACCGGGGAGCTGTTTTTT.

The genes are TRBV18 and TRBJ1-1; weak D call: TRBD1 (5 bases). Germline CDR1 and CDR2: KGHSH and LQKENI. Trimming pared 6 bases from V and 1 base from J, leaving 9 bases between. The CDR3 is 13 amino acids. DNA for the CDR3: TGTGCCAGCTCCCCGGGGGGGAACACTGAAGCTTTCTTT. Amino acid sequence: CASSPGGNTEAFF.

This chain links TRBV7-9 with TRBJ2-7, with TRBD2 matching over 14 bases. V lost 5 bases to trimming and J lost 5 bases; unmatched junction nucleotides: 14. The CDR3 is made up of 18 amino acids. Germline V gene data show CDR1 as SEHNR and CDR2 as FQNEAQ (reference sequence). The CDR3 reads CASSPPGTSGRLVHEQYF. The CDR3 DNA is TGTGCCAGCAGCCCCCCAGGGACTAGCGGGAGATTGGTCCACGAGCAGTACTTC.

V and J are TRBV28 and TRBJ2-7; D uncertain. CDR3 length equals 11 residues. Trimming removed 11 bases at V and 4 bases at J, with 12 bases between. Germline V gene data show CDR1 as MDHEN and CDR2 as SYDVKM. In DNA, the CDR3 is TGTGCCTCCATGCGTTTGTACGAGCAGTACTTC. Translated, it gives CASMRLYEQYF. Based on the CDR3 plus reference TRBV28 and TRBJ2-7, the full variable domain is DVKVTQSSRYLVKRTGEKVFLECVQDMDHENMFWYRQDPGLGLRLIYFSYDVKMKEKGDIPEGYSVSREKKERFSLILESASTNQTSMYLCASMRLYEQYFGPGTRLTVT.

The chain links TRBV19 to TRBJ1-2, with TRBD1 matching over 8 bases. V lost 5 bases, J lost 2 bases, and 7 bases stayed unmatched. The CDR3 consists of 15 residues. Looked up from germline, CDR1 is LNHDA and CDR2 is SQIVND (reference sequence). The CDR3 sequence: CASSPGTGGNYGYTF. The CDR3 nucleotides are TGTGCCAGTAGTCCTGGGACAGGAGGAAACTATGGCTACACCTTC.